One sample yielded the 26 T cell receptor beta chains listed below, sequenced in a study of glioma-infiltrating T cells after dendritic cell vaccination. Sequencing was performed with immunoSEQ multiplex PCR; in TCRdb, only in-frame clones are kept and a portion is missing. The table lists approximately 100,000 clones, more than 80% of them singletons, with approximately 12% in the top ten. The sequenced sample was blood, obtained before dendritic cell vaccination. The origin of the receptors is a human donor with glioblastoma.

V gene TRBV19 combines with J gene TRBJ1-5; D unclear. Between the trimmed V and J ends, which lost 4 bases and 0 bases, there was a span of 16 bases. CDR1 is LNHDA, CDR2 SQIVND, per germline (reference sequence). This CDR3 has 17 residues. CDR3 DNA: TGTGCCAGTAGTACCCGAGCGAATCAATTTAGCAATCAGCCCCAGCATTTT. Protein product: CASSTRANQFSNQPQHF.

The gene calls are TRBV30 and TRBJ1-2; 9 bases align to TRBD1. The CDR3 length is 14 residues. Germline CDR1 GTSNPN, CDR2 SVGIG (reference sequence). J was trimmed by 2 bases and V by 3 bases; bases with no gene match: 4. The CDR3 sequence is CAWSQDRGNYGYTF. CDR3 coding DNA: TGTGCCTGGAGCCAGGACAGGGGAAACTATGGCTACACCTTC.

The V gene is TRBV5-6, the J gene TRBJ2-1; TRBD2 matches at 11 bases. CDR3 size: 14 residues. Trimming at V came to 6 bases and at J to 3 bases, leaving 2 bases not matched to a gene. Per the germline V gene, CDR1 is SGHDT and CDR2 is YYEEEE. CDR3 nucleotides: TGTGCCAGCATGGGACTAGCGGTCTACAATGAGCAGTTCTTC. Amino acid sequence: CASMGLAVYNEQFF.

The table lists this clone with a few counts. This chain uses TRBV10-2 with TRBJ1-3; D gene uncertain. V was trimmed by 6 bases and J by 4 bases, leaving 7 bases between them. This CDR3 spans 12 amino acids. Germline V CDR1 and CDR2: WSHSY, SAAADI. Here the CDR3 reads CASRKQGNTIYF. In DNA, the CDR3 is TGCGCCAGCAGAAAACAGGGAAACACCATATATTTT.

The chain uses TRBV7-2 and TRBJ1-1; D not certain. CDR3 length equals 13 residues. The germline gives CDR1 SGHTA, CDR2 FQGNSA. V was pared by 0 bases and J by 4 bases, with 6 bases between. The DNA of the CDR3 is TGTGCCAGCAGCTTAGCGTACGGCACTGAAGCTTTCTTT. This encodes CASSLAYGTEAFF.

The DNA of the CDR3 is TGTGCCAGTATACGGCCAGGGAACACTGAAGCTTTCTTT. This sequence encodes CASIRPGNTEAFF. The chain is built from TRBV19 and TRBJ1-1, with no clear D. The germline CDR1 and CDR2 sequences are LNHDA and SQIVND (reference sequence). V was shortened by 7 bases and J by 1 base, with 10 bases between the two germline ends. The length of the CDR3 is 13 residues.

J is TRBJ2-7 and V is TRBV5-1, with TRBD1 matching 7 bases. The germline V gene encodes CDR1 SGHRS and CDR2 YFSETQ. V was clipped by 9 bases and J by 3 bases; unmatched bases: 12. The CDR3 loop spans 14 amino acids. The CDR3 protein is CATPLRDSYYEQYF. The CDR3 bases are TGCGCCACCCCCCTCCGGGACAGCTACTACGAGCAGTACTTC. The variable domain in full, completed from reference TRBV5-1 and TRBJ2-7, reads KAGVTQTPRYLIKTRGQQVTLSCSPISGHRSVSWYQQTPGQGLQFLFEYFSETQRNKGNFPGRFSGRQFSNSRSEMNVSTLELGDSALYLCATPLRDSYYEQYFGPGTRLTVT.

The chain carries TRBV27 and TRBJ1-2, with 8 nucleotides matching TRBD1. Germline V gene lookup returns CDR1 MNHEY and CDR2 SMNVEV (reference sequence). The CDR3 totals 12 residues. V shed 8 bases and J 4 bases; nucleotides not matched to a gene: 3. CDR3 nucleotides: TGTGCCAGCGGCCAGGGGGCCTATGGCTACACCTTC. It encodes CASGQGAYGYTF.

This chain uses TRBV19 with TRBJ1-5, with 7 bases aligning to TRBD1. CDR1 is LNHDA and CDR2 is SQIVND in the germline V gene (reference sequence). CDR3 length: 15 amino acids. Trimming at V came to 6 bases and at J to 1 base, leaving 6 bases not matched to a gene. CDR3 in amino acids: CASRLDRDSNQPQHF. CDR3 DNA: TGTGCCAGTAGACTCGACAGGGACAGCAATCAGCCCCAGCATTTT.

This sequence joins TRBV27 and TRBJ2-2, with 7 positions matching TRBD1. There are 15 residues in the CDR3. The V segment lost 4 bases and the J segment 1 base; nucleotides outside the gene matches: 3. Per germline, CDR1 MNHEY and CDR2 SMNVEV (reference sequence). DNA of the CDR3: TGTGCCAGCAGTTGGCGGACAGGGAACACCGGGGAGCTGTTTTTT. Its protein is CASSWRTGNTGELFF.

The rearrangement uses TRBV7-2 and TRBJ2-7; 8 bases align to TRBD1. Germline loops: CDR1 SGHTA, CDR2 FQGNSA. V trimming: 5 bases; J trimming: 2 bases; junction bases outside the gene matches: 8. The CDR3 loop spans 15 amino acids. Here the CDR3 reads CASSVGTGSTYEQYF. In DNA form, the CDR3 reads TGTGCCAGCAGCGTCGGGACAGGTAGTACCTACGAGCAGTACTTC.

V usage is TRBV30 and J usage is TRBJ1-3; TRBD1 might be the D (5 bases). Trimming left V 0 bases short and J 1 base short, with 10 bases between. Germline V gene lookup returns CDR1 GTSNPN and CDR2 SVGIG (reference sequence). This CDR3 contains 15 residues. CDR3 residues: CAWSVVKGSGNTIYF. The DNA for the CDR3 is TGTGCCTGGAGTGTAGTAAAGGGGTCTGGAAACACCATATATTTT.

The gene calls are TRBV5-1 and TRBJ2-1, with D possibly being TRBD1 (6 bases). V was clipped by 4 bases and J by 0 bases, with 14 bases between them. Germline CDR1 SGHRS, CDR2 YFSETQ. The CDR3 has 16 residues. The CDR3 DNA reads as TGCGCCAGCAGCATCGGACAGCTAAGCTCCTACAATGAGCAGTTCTTC. This codes for CASSIGQLSSYNEQFF. Drawing the rest from reference TRBV5-1 and TRBJ2-1, the complete variable domain is KAGVTQTPRYLIKTRGQQVTLSCSPISGHRSVSWYQQTPGQGLQFLFEYFSETQRNKGNFPGRFSGRQFSNSRSEMNVSTLELGDSALYLCASSIGQLSSYNEQFFGPGTRLTVL.

This clone was counted once. The CDR3 bases are TGTGCCAGCAGCTCGGCCGGGACTAGTACAGAGACCCAGTACTTC. This codes for CASSSAGTSTETQYF. The chain recombines TRBV7-2 with TRBJ2-5, with TRBD2 identical over 8 bases. The CDR3 has 15 amino acids. Germline assignment: CDR1 SGHTA and CDR2 FQGNSA. Trimming removed 4 bases from V and 4 bases from J; junction bases left unmatched: 8.

In this sample, this clone turned up a few times. V gene TRBV6-5 combines with J gene TRBJ1-2; D is possibly TRBD1 (5 bases). Deletions cut 4 bases from V and 5 bases from J, with 17 bases between. Germline-derived CDR1 and CDR2 are MNHEY and SVGAGI. The CDR3 totals 15 residues. CDR3 in DNA: TGTGCCAGCAGTTCCCAGGGATCCGCCGCTTATGGCTACACCTTC. It is translated as CASSSQGSAAYGYTF.

This clone appeared many times. V gene TRBV2 combines with J gene TRBJ1-2; D is unresolved. Germline loops: CDR1 SNHLY, CDR2 FYNNEI. V lost 6 bases and J lost 4, with 6 bases in between. The CDR3 contains 11 residues. CDR3 sequence (DNA): TGTGCCAGCAGACGGGGCTATGGCTACACCTTC. Translated: CASRRGYGYTF.

This chain connects TRBV4-2 to TRBJ2-1; 7 bases are a match to TRBD2. CDR3 size: 15 residues. Germline values: CDR1 LGHNA, CDR2 YNFKEQ. J lost 2 bases, V lost 5 bases, and 6 bases had no gene match. The DNA of the CDR3 is TGTGCCAGCAGCGAATCAGCGGGGACCTACAATGAGCAGTTCTTC. Translating gives CASSESAGTYNEQFF.

CDR3: CASSLEGREGTDTQYF. CDR3 bases: TGCGCCAGCAGCTTGGAAGGGCGGGAGGGCACAGATACGCAGTATTTT. This rearrangement joins TRBV5-1 to TRBJ2-3; TRBD2 agrees at 8 bases. The CDR3 spans 16 residues. Germline V gene sequence: CDR1 SGHRS, CDR2 YFSETQ. Trimming removed 0 bases from V and 1 base from J; junction bases left unmatched: 4.

This chain uses TRBV27 with TRBJ1-1, with TRBD1 identical over 8 bases. V lost 0 bases to trimming and J lost 6 bases; unmatched junction nucleotides: 6. This CDR3 region has 15 residues. Germline lookup yields CDR1 MNHEY and CDR2 SMNVEV (reference sequence). The CDR3 region has the DNA TGTGCCAGCAGTTTATCCATGGGGACAGGTCCTGAAGCTTTCTTT. Amino acid sequence: CASSLSMGTGPEAFF.

V and J are TRBV6-5 and TRBJ2-3; no clear D. Germline V gives CDR1 MNHEY, CDR2 SVGAGI. This CDR3 has 14 amino acids. V lost 6 bases and J lost 0, with 10 bases in between. CDR3 in amino acids: CASSPLGSTDTQYF. Here the CDR3 DNA reads TGTGCCAGCAGCCCCCTAGGTAGCACAGATACGCAGTATTTT.

The count of this clone is one. This chain joins TRBV30 and TRBJ1-1; possible D gene TRBD1, 6 bases. Germline CDR1 and CDR2: GTSNPN and SVGIG (reference sequence). The V and J ends lost 4 bases and 1 base respectively, with 10 bases between them. CDR3 length: 13 amino acids. Here the CDR3 DNA reads TGTGCCTGGACCTCGGGACAGAACACTGAAGCTTTCTTT. It specifies CAWTSGQNTEAFF.

The chain carries TRBV10-3 and TRBJ1-4; 7 bases line up with TRBD1. V lost 5 bases to trimming and J lost 6 bases; unmatched junction nucleotides: 6. Germline CDR1 reads ENHRY; CDR2 reads SYGVKD. CDR3 length equals 14 residues. Here the CDR3 DNA reads TGTGCCATCAGTCAGACAGGGCAGGATGAAAAACTGTTTTTT. Translated, it gives CAISQTGQDEKLFF.

The rearrangement links TRBV11-2 to TRBJ1-1; no clear D. The CDR3 length is 16 residues. V lost 5 bases and J 2 bases, leaving 18 bases between the germline ends. CDR1 SGHAT and CDR2 FQNNGV come from the germline V gene. The CDR3, as DNA: TGTGCCAGCAGCCTCTACTACGGCGTAATCAACACTGAAGCTTTCTTT. Translated, it gives CASSLYYGVINTEAFF.

V usage is TRBV30 and J usage is TRBJ2-7; TRBD1 agrees at 8 bases. The CDR3 has 15 residues. V shed 0 bases, J shed 3 bases, and the junction held 7 bases outside the gene matches. The germline CDR1 and CDR2 sequences are GTSNPN and SVGIG (reference sequence). Here the CDR3 DNA reads TGTGCCTGGAGTGTTGAGACAGGGGCCCTCTACGAGCAGTACTTC. This translates into CAWSVETGALYEQYF. The entire variable domain, with the rest obtained from reference TRBV30 and TRBJ2-7, is as follows: SQTIHQWPATLVQPVGSPLSLECTVEGTSNPNLYWYRQAAGRGLQLLFYSVGIGQISSEVPQNLSASRPQDRQFILSSKKLLLSDSGFYLCAWSVETGALYEQYFGPGTRLTVT.

V and J are TRBV5-6 and TRBJ1-3; possible D gene TRBD1, 5 bases. V lost 0 bases and J lost 2, with 9 bases in between. Germline V CDR1 and CDR2: SGHDT, YYEEEE. CDR3 length: 15 residues. DNA for the CDR3: TGTGCCAGCAGCTTGGCGGAGGGACCTGGAAACACCATATATTTT. It translates to CASSLAEGPGNTIYF.

The rearrangement links TRBV7-2 to TRBJ1-1, with TRBD1 as a possible D gene (6 bases). V was clipped by 6 bases and J by 3 bases, with 14 bases between them. Per germline, CDR1 SGHTA and CDR2 FQGNSA. This CDR3 contains 14 residues. The CDR3 region is CASRKGGGDTEAFF. For the CDR3, the DNA is TGTGCCAGCAGAAAAGGAGGGGGGGACACTGAAGCTTTCTTT.